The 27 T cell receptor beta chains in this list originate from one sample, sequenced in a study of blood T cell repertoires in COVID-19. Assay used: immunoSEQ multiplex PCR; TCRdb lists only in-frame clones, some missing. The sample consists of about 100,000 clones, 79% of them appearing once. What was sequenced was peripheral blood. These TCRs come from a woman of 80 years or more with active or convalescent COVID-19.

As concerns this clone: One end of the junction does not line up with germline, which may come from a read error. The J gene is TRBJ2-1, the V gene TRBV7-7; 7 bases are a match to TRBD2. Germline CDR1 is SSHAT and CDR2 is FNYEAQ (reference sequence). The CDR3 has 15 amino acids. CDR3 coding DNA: TGTGCTAGCAGCTTAGGCCTAGCGGTCTCAAATGAGCAGTTCTTC. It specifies CASSLGLAVSNEQFF.

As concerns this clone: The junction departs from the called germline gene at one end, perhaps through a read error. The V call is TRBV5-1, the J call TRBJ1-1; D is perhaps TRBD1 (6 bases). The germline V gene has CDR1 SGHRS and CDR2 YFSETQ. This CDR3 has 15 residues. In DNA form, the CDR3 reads TGTGCCAGCAGCTTGGGGGCGGGGCGAGGGACTGAAGCTTTCTTT. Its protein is CASSLGAGRGTEAFF.

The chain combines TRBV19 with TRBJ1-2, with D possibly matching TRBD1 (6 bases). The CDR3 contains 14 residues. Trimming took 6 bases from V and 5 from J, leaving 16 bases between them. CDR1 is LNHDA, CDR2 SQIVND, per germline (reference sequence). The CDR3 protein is CASSPRTASYGYTF. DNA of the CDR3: TGTGCCAGTAGCCCAAGGACAGCCTCTTATGGCTACACCTTC.

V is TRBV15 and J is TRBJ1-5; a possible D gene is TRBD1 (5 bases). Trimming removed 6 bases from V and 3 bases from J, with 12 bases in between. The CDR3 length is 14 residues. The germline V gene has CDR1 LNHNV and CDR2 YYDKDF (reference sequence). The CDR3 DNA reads TGTGCCACCAGACCGCGGGACCCCAATCAGCCCCAGCATTTT. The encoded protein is CATRPRDPNQPQHF.

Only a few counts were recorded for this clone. CDR3 nucleotide sequence: TGTGCCAGCAGCTCCGCGACAGGGGGTTTTGGGGCCAACGTCCTGACTTTC. Encoded protein: CASSSATGGFGANVLTF. The chain carries TRBV7-9 and TRBJ2-6; 9 positions match TRBD1. The CDR3 consists of 17 residues. Germline V gene sequence: CDR1 SEHNR, CDR2 FQNEAQ (reference sequence). The V and J ends lost 4 bases and 3 bases, in that order; junction bases with no gene match: 7.

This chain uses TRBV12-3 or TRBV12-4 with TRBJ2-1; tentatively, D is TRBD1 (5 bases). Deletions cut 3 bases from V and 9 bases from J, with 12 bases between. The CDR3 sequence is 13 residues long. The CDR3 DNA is TGTGCCAGCAGTTTGGGCAGGGTGGGTGAGCAGTTCTTC. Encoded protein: CASSLGRVGEQFF.

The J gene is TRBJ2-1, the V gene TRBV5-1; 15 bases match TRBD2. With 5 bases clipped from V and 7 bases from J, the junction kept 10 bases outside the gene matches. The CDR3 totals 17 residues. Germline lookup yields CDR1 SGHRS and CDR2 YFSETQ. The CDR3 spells CASRRPGLAGGANEQFF. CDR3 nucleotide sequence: TGCGCCAGCAGGCGGCCGGGACTAGCGGGAGGAGCGAATGAGCAGTTCTTC. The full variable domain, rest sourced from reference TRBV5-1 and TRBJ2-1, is KAGVTQTPRYLIKTRGQQVTLSCSPISGHRSVSWYQQTPGQGLQFLFEYFSETQRNKGNFPGRFSGRQFSNSRSEMNVSTLELGDSALYLCASRRPGLAGGANEQFFGPGTRLTVL.

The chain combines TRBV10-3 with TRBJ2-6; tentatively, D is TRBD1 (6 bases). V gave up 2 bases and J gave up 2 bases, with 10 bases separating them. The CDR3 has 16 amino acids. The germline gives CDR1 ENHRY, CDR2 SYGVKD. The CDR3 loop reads CAISEQNRAGANVLTF. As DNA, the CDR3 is TGTGCCATCAGTGAGCAGAACAGGGCTGGGGCCAACGTCCTGACTTTC.

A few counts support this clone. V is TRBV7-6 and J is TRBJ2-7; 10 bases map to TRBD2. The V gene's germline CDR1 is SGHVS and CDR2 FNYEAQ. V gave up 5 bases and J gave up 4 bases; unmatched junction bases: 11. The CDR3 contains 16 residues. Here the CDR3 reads CASSLLAGAGVYEQYF. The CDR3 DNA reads TGTGCCAGCAGCCTCCTAGCGGGAGCGGGGGTTTACGAGCAGTACTTC.

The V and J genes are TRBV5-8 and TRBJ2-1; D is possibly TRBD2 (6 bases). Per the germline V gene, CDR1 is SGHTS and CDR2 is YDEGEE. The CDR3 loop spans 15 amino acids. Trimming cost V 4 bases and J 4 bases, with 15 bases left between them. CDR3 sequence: CASSVGLPWYNEQFF. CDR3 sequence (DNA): TGTGCCAGCAGCGTGGGACTCCCATGGTACAATGAGCAGTTCTTC. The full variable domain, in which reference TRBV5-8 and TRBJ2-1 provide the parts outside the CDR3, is EAGVTQSPTHLIKTRGQQATLRCSPISGHTSVYWYQQALGLGLQFLLWYDEGEERNRGNFPPRFSGRQFPNYSSELNVNALELEDSALYLCASSVGLPWYNEQFFGPGTRLTVL.

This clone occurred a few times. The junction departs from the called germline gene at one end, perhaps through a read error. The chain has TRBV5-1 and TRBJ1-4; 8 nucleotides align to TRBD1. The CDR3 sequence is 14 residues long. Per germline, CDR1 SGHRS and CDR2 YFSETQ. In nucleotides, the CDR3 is TGTGCCAGCAGCTTGGGGACAGGTGTTGAAAAACTGTTTTTT. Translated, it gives CASSLGTGVEKLFF. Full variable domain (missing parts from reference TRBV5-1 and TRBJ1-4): KAGVTQTPRYLIKTRGQQVTLSCSPISGHRSVSWYQQTPGQGLQFLFEYFSETQRNKGNFPGRFSGRQFSNSRSEMNVSTLELGDSALYLCASSLGTGVEKLFFGSGTQLSVL.

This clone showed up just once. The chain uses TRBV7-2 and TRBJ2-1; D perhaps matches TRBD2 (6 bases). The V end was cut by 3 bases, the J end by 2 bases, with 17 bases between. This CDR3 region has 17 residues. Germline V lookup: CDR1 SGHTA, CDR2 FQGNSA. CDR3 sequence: CASSFPRRVETYNEQFF. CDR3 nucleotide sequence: TGTGCCAGCAGCTTCCCCCGGAGGGTTGAGACCTACAATGAGCAGTTCTTC.

CDR3 sequence (DNA): TGTGCCTGGAGTCCCCAGGGGAACATTCAGTACTTC. This sequence encodes CAWSPQGNIQYF. The chain has TRBV30 and TRBJ2-4, with D possibly matching TRBD1 (6 bases). Between the trimmed V and J ends, which lost 2 bases and 7 bases, there was a span of 9 bases. Germline CDR1 and CDR2: GTSNPN and SVGIG (reference sequence). The CDR3 totals 12 residues.

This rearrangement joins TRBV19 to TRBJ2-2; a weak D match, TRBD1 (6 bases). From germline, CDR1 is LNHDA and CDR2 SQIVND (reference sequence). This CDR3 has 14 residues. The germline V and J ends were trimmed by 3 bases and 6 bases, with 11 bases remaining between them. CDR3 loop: CASSIEQGAGELFF. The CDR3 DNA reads TGTGCCAGTAGTATCGAACAGGGCGCCGGGGAGCTGTTTTTT.

CDR3 residues: CASSVGTGGEKLFF. CDR3 bases: TGTGCCAGCAGCGTAGGTACAGGCGGTGAAAAACTGTTTTTT. The chain couples TRBV9 to TRBJ1-4, with D perhaps matching TRBD1 (5 bases). The CDR3 sequence is 14 residues long. CDR1 and CDR2 from the germline V gene are SGDLS and YYNGEE. Trimming took off 0 bases at V and 7 bases at J, with 10 bases between the two ends.

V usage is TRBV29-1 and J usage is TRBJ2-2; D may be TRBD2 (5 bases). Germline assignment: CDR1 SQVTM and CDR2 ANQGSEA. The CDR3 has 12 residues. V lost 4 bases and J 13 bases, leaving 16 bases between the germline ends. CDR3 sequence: CSVVVIGGALFF. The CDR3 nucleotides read TGCAGCGTTGTTGTAATAGGAGGTGCGCTGTTTTTT.

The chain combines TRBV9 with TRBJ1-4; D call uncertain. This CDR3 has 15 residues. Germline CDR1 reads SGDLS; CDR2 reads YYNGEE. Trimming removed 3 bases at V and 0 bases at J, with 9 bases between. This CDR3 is CASSARSATNEKLFF. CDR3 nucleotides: TGTGCCAGCAGCGCTCGTAGCGCAACTAATGAAAAACTGTTTTTT.

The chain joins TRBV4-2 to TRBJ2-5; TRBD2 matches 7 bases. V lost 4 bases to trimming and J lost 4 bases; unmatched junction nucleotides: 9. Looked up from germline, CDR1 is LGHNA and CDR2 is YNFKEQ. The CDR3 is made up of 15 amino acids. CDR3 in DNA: TGTGCCAGCAGCCGGGTGGGAGGGCCATCAGAGACCCAGTACTTC. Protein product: CASSRVGGPSETQYF.

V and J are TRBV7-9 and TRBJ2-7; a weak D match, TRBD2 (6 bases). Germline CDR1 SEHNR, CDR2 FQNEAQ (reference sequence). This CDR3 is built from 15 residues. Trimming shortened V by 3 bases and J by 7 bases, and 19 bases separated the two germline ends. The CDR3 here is CASSFTGTPGREQYF. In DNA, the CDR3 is TGTGCCAGCAGCTTCACCGGGACTCCAGGAAGGGAGCAGTACTTC.

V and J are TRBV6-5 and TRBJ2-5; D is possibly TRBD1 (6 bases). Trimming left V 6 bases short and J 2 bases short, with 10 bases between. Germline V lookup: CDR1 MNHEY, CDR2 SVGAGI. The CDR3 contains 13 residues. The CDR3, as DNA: TGTGCCAGCAGACGGACAGCTCAAGAGACCCAGTACTTC. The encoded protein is CASRRTAQETQYF.

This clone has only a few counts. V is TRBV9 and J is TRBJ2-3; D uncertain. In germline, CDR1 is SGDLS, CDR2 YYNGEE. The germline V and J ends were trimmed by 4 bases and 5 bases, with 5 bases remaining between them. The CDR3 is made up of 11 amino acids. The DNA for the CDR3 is TGTGCCAGCAGCCTCGGAGATACGCAGTATTTT. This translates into CASSLGDTQYF.

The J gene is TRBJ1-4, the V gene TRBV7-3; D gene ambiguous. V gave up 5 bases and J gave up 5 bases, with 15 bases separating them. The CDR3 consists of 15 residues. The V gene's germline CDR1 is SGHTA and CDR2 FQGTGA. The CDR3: CASSPGKGINEKLFF. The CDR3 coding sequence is TGTGCCAGCAGCCCCGGGAAGGGCATCAATGAAAAACTGTTTTTT. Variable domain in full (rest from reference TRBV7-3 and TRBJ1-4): GAGVSQTPSNKVTEKGKYVELRCDPISGHTALYWYRQSLGQGPEFLIYFQGTGAADDSGLPNDRFFAVRPEGSVSTLKIQRTERGDSAVYLCASSPGKGINEKLFFGSGTQLSVL.

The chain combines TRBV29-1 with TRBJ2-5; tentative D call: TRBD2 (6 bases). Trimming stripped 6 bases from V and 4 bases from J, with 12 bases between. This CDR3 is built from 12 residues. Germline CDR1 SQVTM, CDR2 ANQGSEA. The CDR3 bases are TGCAGCGTAACCTCGGGGGTAGAGACCCAGTACTTC. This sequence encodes CSVTSGVETQYF.

CDR3 nucleotide sequence: TGTGCCAGCAGTTTATTATCCGGGTCGGGCGAGCAGTACTTC. It codes for CASSLLSGSGEQYF. The chain carries TRBV28 and TRBJ2-7; D gene uncertain. Germline values: CDR1 MDHEN, CDR2 SYDVKM. V shed 1 base and J shed 6 bases, with 13 bases lying between them. The CDR3 spans 14 residues.

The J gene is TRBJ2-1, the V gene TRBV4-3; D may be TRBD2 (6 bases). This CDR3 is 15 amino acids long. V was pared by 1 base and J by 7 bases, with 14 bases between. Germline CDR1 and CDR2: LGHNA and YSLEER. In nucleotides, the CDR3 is TGCGCCAGCAGCCAAGTGGGACTCCCTCGGAATGAGCAGTTCTTC. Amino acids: CASSQVGLPRNEQFF.

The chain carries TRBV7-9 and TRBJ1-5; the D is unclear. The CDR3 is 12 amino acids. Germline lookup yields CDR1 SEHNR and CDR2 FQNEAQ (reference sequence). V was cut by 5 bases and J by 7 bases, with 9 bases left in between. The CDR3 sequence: CASSRERQPQHF. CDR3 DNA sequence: TGTGCCAGCAGCAGAGAGAGGCAGCCCCAGCATTTT.

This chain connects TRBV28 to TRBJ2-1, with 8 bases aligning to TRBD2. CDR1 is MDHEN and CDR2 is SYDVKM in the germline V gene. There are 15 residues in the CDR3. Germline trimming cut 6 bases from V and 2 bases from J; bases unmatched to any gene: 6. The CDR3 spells CASSQSGSPYNEQFF. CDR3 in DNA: TGTGCCAGCAGCCAGAGCGGGAGTCCCTACAATGAGCAGTTCTTC.